One and the same sample provided the 22 T cell receptor beta chains below, sequenced in a study of cytomegalovirus exposure and HLA in healthy donors. PCR primers comprised 60 Vbeta and 13 Jbeta primers. This table comes from immunoSEQ multiplex PCR, and its TCRdb copy is limited to in-frame clones, with some not included. Of approximately 140,000 clones in the sample, over 75% are singletons; the top ten hold 5.9%. Sequencing was done on a sample of PBMCs. The receptors derive from a woman aged 40 to 50 in good health and CMV-seropositive.

This chain connects TRBV4-3 to TRBJ2-1, with TRBD2 matching over 11 bases. J gave up 7 bases and V 2 bases, and 7 bases lay outside the gene matches. The CDR3 length is 16 residues. Germline V CDR1 and CDR2: LGHNA, YSLEER. CDR3 coding DNA: TGCGCCAGCAGCCAATATCTAGCGGGAGGTGGGAATGAGCAGTTCTTC. It specifies CASSQYLAGGGNEQFF.

This chain links TRBV9 with TRBJ2-7, with D maybe TRBD1 (6 bases). V was trimmed by 1 base and J by 0 bases, leaving 17 bases between them. Germline loops: CDR1 SGDLS, CDR2 YYNGEE. The CDR3 is made up of 17 amino acids. CDR3 region: CASSVRPTTGSSYEQYF. The CDR3 DNA is TGTGCCAGCAGCGTAAGACCGACGACAGGATCCTCCTACGAGCAGTACTTC.

The chain recombines TRBV10-3 with TRBJ2-3, with D maybe TRBD1 (6 bases). Germline lookup yields CDR1 ENHRY and CDR2 SYGVKD. V lost 3 bases to trimming and J lost 3 bases, with 13 bases between them. The CDR3 runs 15 residues. The CDR3 here is CAISDEGRGTDTQYF. The CDR3 coding sequence is TGTGCCATCAGTGATGAGGGAAGGGGGACAGATACGCAGTATTTT.

The chain combines TRBV7-9 with TRBJ2-5; possible D gene TRBD1, 6 bases. Between the trimmed V and J ends, which lost 5 bases and 5 bases, there was a span of 15 bases. Germline V gives CDR1 SEHNR, CDR2 FQNEAQ (reference sequence). The CDR3 consists of 14 residues. The CDR3 region has the DNA TGTGCCAGCAGCATGCCAGGGGTCGGGGAGACCCAGTACTTC. This gives the protein CASSMPGVGETQYF.

This chain joins TRBV9 and TRBJ1-3; D ambiguous. CDR1 and CDR2 (germline): SGDLS, YYNGEE. With 2 bases removed from V and 0 bases from J, the gap between germline ends came to 12 bases. The length of the CDR3 is 16 residues. The CDR3 bases are TGTGCCAGCAGCGTTCAACTGAGTATCTCTGGAAACACCATATATTTT. This codes for CASSVQLSISGNTIYF.

V gene TRBV5-4 combines with J gene TRBJ2-2; TRBD1 is a possible D gene (6 bases). V was shortened by 2 bases and J by 6 bases, with 14 bases between the two germline ends. This CDR3 contains 15 residues. Germline assignment: CDR1 SGHNT and CDR2 YYREEE (reference sequence). CDR3 amino acids: CASSLGTGQAGELFF. Here the CDR3 DNA reads TGTGCCAGCAGCTTAGGAACAGGGCAGGCCGGGGAGCTGTTTTTT.

This chain connects TRBV30 to TRBJ1-1; unclear D gene. Germline V gene lookup returns CDR1 GTSNPN and CDR2 SVGIG (reference sequence). V lost 0 bases, J lost 0 bases, and 8 bases lay in between. This CDR3 contains 14 residues. DNA for the CDR3: TGTGCCTGGAGTGTACGGAGGATGAACACTGAAGCTTTCTTT. Encoded protein: CAWSVRRMNTEAFF.

This clone was counted between two and nine times. V gene TRBV9 combines with J gene TRBJ2-3, with 9 positions matching TRBD2. This CDR3 is built from 15 residues. The germline gives CDR1 SGDLS, CDR2 YYNGEE. J lost 3 bases, V lost 4 bases, and 6 bases had no gene match. CDR3 protein: CASSRGGAFTDTQYF. In nucleotides, the CDR3 is TGTGCCAGCAGCCGCGGGGGGGCCTTTACAGATACGCAGTATTTT.

The V call is TRBV5-4, the J call TRBJ2-5; D is undetermined. V was cut by 1 base and J by 4 bases, with 14 bases left in between. From germline, CDR1 is SGHNT and CDR2 YYREEE (reference sequence). The CDR3 is made up of 15 amino acids. The DNA for the CDR3 is TGTGCCAGCAGCTTGTATCAGCCAGGTGGAGAGACCCAGTACTTC. This sequence encodes CASSLYQPGGETQYF.

This clone has a handful of counts. The chain employs TRBV2 and TRBJ2-1; 7 bases are shared with TRBD1. Trimming at V came to 6 bases and at J to 7 bases, leaving 3 bases not matched to a gene. CDR1 is SNHLY and CDR2 is FYNNEI in the germline V gene. This CDR3 region has 12 residues. CDR3 sequence reads: CASRDRRNEQFF. CDR3 bases: TGTGCCAGCAGGGACAGGCGGAATGAGCAGTTCTTC.

The chain is built from TRBV9 and TRBJ2-7; 7 positions agree with TRBD1. With 0 bases clipped from V and 3 bases from J, the junction kept 3 bases outside the gene matches. The CDR3 runs 14 residues. The germline CDR1 and CDR2 sequences are SGDLS and YYNGEE. The CDR3 protein is CASSVVGDSYEQYF. The DNA for the CDR3 is TGTGCCAGCAGCGTAGTAGGGGACAGCTACGAGCAGTACTTC.

Only a few counts were recorded for this clone. The V call is TRBV9, the J call TRBJ2-1, with TRBD1 matching over 10 bases. The CDR3 consists of 18 residues. Looked up from germline, CDR1 is SGDLS and CDR2 is YYNGEE. With 0 bases clipped from V and 7 bases from J, the junction kept 13 bases outside the gene matches. CDR3 nucleotide sequence: TGTGCCAGCAGCGTAGGACCCTCTCCGGGACAGGGGCTGAATGAGCAGTTCTTC. It translates to CASSVGPSPGQGLNEQFF. The variable domain in full, with the rest retrieved from reference TRBV9 and TRBJ2-1, is DSGVTQTPKHLITATGQRVTLRCSPRSGDLSVYWYQQSLDQGLQFLIQYYNGEERAKGNILERFSAQQFPDLHSELNLSSLELGDSALYFCASSVGPSPGQGLNEQFFGPGTRLTVL.

The chain links TRBV28 to TRBJ1-5; D gene ambiguous. The CDR3 totals 14 residues. Germline V lookup: CDR1 MDHEN, CDR2 SYDVKM. V was trimmed by 2 bases and J by 2 bases, leaving 7 bases between them. CDR3 in amino acids: CASSLEYRNQPQHF. In DNA form, the CDR3 reads TGTGCCAGCAGTTTAGAGTATCGCAATCAGCCCCAGCATTTT. Supplemented by reference TRBV28 and TRBJ1-5, the full variable domain reads DVKVTQSSRYLVKRTGEKVFLECVQDMDHENMFWYRQDPGLGLRLIYFSYDVKMKEKGDIPEGYSVSREKKERFSLILESASTNQTSMYLCASSLEYRNQPQHFGDGTRLSIL.

The V and J genes are TRBV25-1 and TRBJ2-5, with D possibly matching TRBD2 (5 bases). Germline CDR1 reads MGHDK; CDR2 reads SYGVNS. The V end was cut by 3 bases, the J end by 2 bases, with 19 bases between. The CDR3 has 17 amino acids. This chain's CDR3 is CASSDLGVVAQQETQYF. CDR3 DNA sequence: TGTGCCAGCAGTGATTTGGGTGTAGTAGCGCAACAAGAGACCCAGTACTTC. Full variable domain (rest looked up from reference TRBV25-1 and TRBJ2-5): EADIYQTPRYLVIGTGKKITLECSQTMGHDKMYWYQQDPGMELHLIHYSYGVNSTEKGDLSSESTVSRIRTEHFPLTLESARPSHTSQYLCASSDLGVVAQQETQYFGPGTRLLVL.

This rearrangement joins TRBV28 to TRBJ2-2; the match to TRBD2 covers 9 bases. V dropped 6 bases and J dropped 6; count of bases not matched to a gene: 20. The CDR3 has 19 amino acids. The germline V gene encodes CDR1 MDHEN and CDR2 SYDVKM. The CDR3 here is CASSPFGREGLMLAGELFF. DNA of the CDR3: TGTGCCAGCAGCCCGTTTGGGCGGGAGGGCCTCATGTTAGCCGGGGAGCTGTTTTTT.

The chain recombines TRBV9 with TRBJ1-1; 7 bases line up with TRBD1. Unmatched junction bases numbered 6, after V lost 3 bases and J lost 1 base. The germline V gene encodes CDR1 SGDLS and CDR2 YYNGEE. The CDR3 contains 15 residues. Here the CDR3 DNA reads TGTGCCAGCAGCGGGACAGGAGCGGCGAACACTGAAGCTTTCTTT. Translation gives CASSGTGAANTEAFF.

As for this clone: This same CDR3 is encoded by further DNA sequences in the sample. The V gene is TRBV5-1, the J gene TRBJ1-4; 8 nucleotides align to TRBD1. Trimming took 2 bases from V and 4 from J; bases not matched to a gene: 1. The germline V gene has CDR1 SGHRS and CDR2 YFSETQ. The CDR3 is 14 amino acids. CDR3 sequence reads: CASSFGQGNEKLFF. For the CDR3, the DNA is TGCGCCAGCAGCTTCGGACAGGGTAATGAAAAACTGTTTTTT. Full variable domain (missing parts from reference TRBV5-1 and TRBJ1-4): KAGVTQTPRYLIKTRGQQVTLSCSPISGHRSVSWYQQTPGQGLQFLFEYFSETQRNKGNFPGRFSGRQFSNSRSEMNVSTLELGDSALYLCASSFGQGNEKLFFGSGTQLSVL.

Only one count was recorded for this clone. This chain uses TRBV13 with TRBJ2-5; D gene uncertain. Trimming took off 3 bases at V and 11 bases at J, with 13 bases between the two ends. Germline CDR1 PRHDT, CDR2 FYEKMQ (reference sequence). This CDR3 spans 12 amino acids. The CDR3 loop reads CASSLFQEVQYF. The CDR3 coding sequence is TGTGCCAGCAGCTTGTTTCAGGAAGTGCAGTACTTC.

V and J are TRBV5-1 and TRBJ1-2; 8 nucleotides match TRBD1. This CDR3 region has 14 residues. V lost 4 bases, J lost 3 bases, and 5 bases stayed unmatched. Germline loops: CDR1 SGHRS, CDR2 YFSETQ. DNA of the CDR3: TGCGCCAGCAGCCTAAAGACAGGGGACTATGGCTACACCTTC. Protein sequence: CASSLKTGDYGYTF.

This clone was counted a few times. V is TRBV6-5 and J is TRBJ2-7; D possibly corresponds to TRBD1 (7 bases). The CDR3 consists of 15 residues. Trimming pared 2 bases from V and 6 bases from J, leaving 17 bases between. CDR1 MNHEY and CDR2 SVGAGI come from the germline V gene. The DNA of the CDR3 is TGTGCCAGCAGTTACGGGCTAGCTCAGGGGGGCGAGCAGTACTTC. This gives the protein CASSYGLAQGGEQYF.

The rearrangement uses TRBV30 and TRBJ2-7; D ambiguous. Germline-derived CDR1 and CDR2 are GTSNPN and SVGIG (reference sequence). The V end lost 0 bases, the J end lost 1 base, and 10 bases lay between the germline ends. There are 14 residues in the CDR3. The DNA of the CDR3 is TGTGCCTGGAGTGTCGTTCCTCTGTCCTACGAGCAGTACTTC. Protein product: CAWSVVPLSYEQYF.

This clone was found a few times. J is TRBJ1-5 and V is TRBV27; D unclear. Trimming took off 2 bases at V and 0 bases at J, with 11 bases between the two ends. Germline CDR1 MNHEY, CDR2 SMNVEV (reference sequence). The CDR3 totals 16 residues. The CDR3 loop reads CASSLPDTLSNQPQHF. CDR3 DNA sequence: TGTGCCAGCAGTTTACCCGACACCCTTAGCAATCAGCCCCAGCATTTT.